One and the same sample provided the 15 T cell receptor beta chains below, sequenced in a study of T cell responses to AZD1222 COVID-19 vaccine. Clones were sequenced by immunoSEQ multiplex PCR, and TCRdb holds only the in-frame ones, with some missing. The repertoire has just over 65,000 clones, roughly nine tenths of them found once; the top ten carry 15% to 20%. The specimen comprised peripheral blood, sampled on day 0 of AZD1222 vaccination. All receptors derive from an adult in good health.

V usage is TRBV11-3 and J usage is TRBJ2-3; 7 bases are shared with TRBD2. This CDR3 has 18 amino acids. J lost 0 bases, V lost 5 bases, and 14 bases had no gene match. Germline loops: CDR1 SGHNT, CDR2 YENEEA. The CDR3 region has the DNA TGTGCCAGCAGCCCCAGACTAGCCGCGTGGGGAAGCACAGATACGCAGTATTTT. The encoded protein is CASSPRLAAWGSTDTQYF.

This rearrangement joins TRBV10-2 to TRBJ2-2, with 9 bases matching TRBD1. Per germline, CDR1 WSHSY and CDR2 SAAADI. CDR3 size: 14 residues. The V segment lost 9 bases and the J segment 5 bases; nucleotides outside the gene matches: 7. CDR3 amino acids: CASEETGGTGELFF. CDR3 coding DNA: TGCGCCAGTGAGGAGACAGGGGGGACCGGGGAGCTGTTTTTT.

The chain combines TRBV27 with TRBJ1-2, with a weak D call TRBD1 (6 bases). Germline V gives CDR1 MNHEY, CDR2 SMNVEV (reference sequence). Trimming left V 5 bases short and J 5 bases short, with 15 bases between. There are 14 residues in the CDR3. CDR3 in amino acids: CASSPTGKGYGYTF. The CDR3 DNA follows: TGTGCCAGCAGTCCAACAGGGAAGGGGTATGGCTACACCTTC.

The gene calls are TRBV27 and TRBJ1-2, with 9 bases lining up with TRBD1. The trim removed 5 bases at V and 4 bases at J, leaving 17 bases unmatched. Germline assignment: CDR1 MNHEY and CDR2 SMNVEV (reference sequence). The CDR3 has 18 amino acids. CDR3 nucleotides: TGTGCCAGCAGTCCACTAAATTTGGACAGGGGCATGGTCTATGGCTACACCTTC. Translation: CASSPLNLDRGMVYGYTF.

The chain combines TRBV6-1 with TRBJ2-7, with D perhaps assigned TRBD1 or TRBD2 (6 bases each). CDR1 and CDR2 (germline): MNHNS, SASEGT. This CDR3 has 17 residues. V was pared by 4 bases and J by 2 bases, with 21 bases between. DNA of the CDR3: TGTGCCAGCAGTGTTGTGCGGGACACCTCTAGCGCCTACGAGCAGTACTTC. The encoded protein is CASSVVRDTSSAYEQYF.

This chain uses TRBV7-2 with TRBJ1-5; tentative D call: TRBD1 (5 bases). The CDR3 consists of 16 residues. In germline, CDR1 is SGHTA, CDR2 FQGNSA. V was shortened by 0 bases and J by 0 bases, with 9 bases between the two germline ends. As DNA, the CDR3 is TGTGCCAGCAGCTTAGCGGGGGGTTATAGCAATCAGCCCCAGCATTTT. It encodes CASSLAGGYSNQPQHF.

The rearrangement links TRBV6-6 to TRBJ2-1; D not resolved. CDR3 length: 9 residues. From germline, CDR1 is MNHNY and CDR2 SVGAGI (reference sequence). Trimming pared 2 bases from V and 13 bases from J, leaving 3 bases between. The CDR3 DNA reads TGTGCCAGCAGTTACCCACAGTTCTTC. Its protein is CASSYPQFF.

CDR3 in DNA: TGTGCCAGCAGCCAAGACGAGAGGGCGGGGCCCACAGATACGCAGTATTTT. Translated: CASSQDERAGPTDTQYF. The chain combines TRBV3-1 (or the pseudogene TRBV3-2) with TRBJ2-3; weak D call: TRBD2 (6 bases). The CDR3 has 17 residues. Germline V gene data show CDR1 as LGHDT and CDR2 as YNNKEL (reference sequence). Trimming removed 0 bases at V and 2 bases at J, with 15 bases between.

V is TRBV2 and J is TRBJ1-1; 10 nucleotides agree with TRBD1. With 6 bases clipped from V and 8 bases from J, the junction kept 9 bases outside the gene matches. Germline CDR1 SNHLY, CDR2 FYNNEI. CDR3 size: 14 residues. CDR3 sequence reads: CASRPGTGAVEAFF. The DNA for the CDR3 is TGTGCCAGCAGGCCCGGGACAGGGGCCGTAGAAGCTTTCTTT.

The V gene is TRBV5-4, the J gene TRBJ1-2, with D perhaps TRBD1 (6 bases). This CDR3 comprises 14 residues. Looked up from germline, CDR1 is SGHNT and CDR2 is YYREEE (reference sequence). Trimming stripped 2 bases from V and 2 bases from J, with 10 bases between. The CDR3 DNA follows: TGTGCCAGCAGCTTTACAGGGACAAACTATGGCTACACCTTC. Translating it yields CASSFTGTNYGYTF.

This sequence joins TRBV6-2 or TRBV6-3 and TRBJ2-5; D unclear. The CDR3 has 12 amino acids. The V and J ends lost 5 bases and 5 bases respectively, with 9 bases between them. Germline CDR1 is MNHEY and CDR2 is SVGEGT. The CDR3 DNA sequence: TGTGCCAGCAGTCACACCGCGGAGACCCAGTACTTC. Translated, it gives CASSHTAETQYF.

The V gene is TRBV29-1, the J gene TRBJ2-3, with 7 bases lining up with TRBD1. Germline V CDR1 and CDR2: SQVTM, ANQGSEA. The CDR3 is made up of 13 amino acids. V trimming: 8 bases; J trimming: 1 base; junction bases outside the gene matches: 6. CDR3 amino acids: CSSRQGGTDTQYF. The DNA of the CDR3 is TGCAGCTCCCGACAGGGAGGCACAGATACGCAGTATTTT.

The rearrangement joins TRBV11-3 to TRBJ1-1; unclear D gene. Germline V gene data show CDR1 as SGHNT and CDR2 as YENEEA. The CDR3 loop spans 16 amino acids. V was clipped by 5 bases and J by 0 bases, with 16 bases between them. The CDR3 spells CASSPSVGQMNTEAFF. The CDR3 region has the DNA TGTGCCAGCAGCCCATCGGTGGGTCAAATGAACACTGAAGCTTTCTTT.

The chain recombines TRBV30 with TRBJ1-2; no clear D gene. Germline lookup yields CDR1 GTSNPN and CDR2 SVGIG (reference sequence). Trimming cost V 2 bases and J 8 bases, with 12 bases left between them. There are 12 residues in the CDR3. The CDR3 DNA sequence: TGTGCCTGGAGTCCCAGCCAAGTAGGCTACACCTTC. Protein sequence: CAWSPSQVGYTF.

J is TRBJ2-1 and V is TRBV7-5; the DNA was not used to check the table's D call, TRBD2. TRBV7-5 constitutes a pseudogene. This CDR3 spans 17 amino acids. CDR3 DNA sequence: TGTGTCAGAAGCTTAGCTAAAGCGGGAGGCCCCTGGGATGAGCAGTTCTTC. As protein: CVRSLAKAGGPWDEQFF.